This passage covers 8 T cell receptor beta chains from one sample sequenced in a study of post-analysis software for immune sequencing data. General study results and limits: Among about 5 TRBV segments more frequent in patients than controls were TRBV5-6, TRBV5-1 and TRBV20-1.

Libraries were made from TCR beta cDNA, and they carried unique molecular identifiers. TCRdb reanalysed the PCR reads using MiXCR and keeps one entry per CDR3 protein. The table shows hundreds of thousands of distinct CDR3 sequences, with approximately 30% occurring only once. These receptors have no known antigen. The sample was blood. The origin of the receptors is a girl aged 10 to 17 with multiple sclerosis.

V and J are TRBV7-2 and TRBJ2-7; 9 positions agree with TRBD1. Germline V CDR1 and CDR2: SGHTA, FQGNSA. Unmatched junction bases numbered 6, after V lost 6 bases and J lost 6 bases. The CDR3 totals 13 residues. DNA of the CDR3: TGTGCCAGCAGGCCCGGGACAGGGCGCGAGCAGTACTTC. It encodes CASRPGTGREQYF.

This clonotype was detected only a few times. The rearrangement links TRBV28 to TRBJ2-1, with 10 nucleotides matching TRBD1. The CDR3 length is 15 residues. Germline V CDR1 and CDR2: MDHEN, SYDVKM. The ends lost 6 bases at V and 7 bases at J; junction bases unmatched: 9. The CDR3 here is CASSEAGTGVNEQFF. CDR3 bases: TGTGCCAGCAGCGAAGCCGGGACAGGGGTTAATGAGCAGTTCTTC.

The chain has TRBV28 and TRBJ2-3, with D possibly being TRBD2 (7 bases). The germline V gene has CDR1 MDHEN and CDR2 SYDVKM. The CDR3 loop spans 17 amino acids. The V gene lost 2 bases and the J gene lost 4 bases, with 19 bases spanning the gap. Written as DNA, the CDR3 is TGTGCCAGCAGTTTAGCGGGGGCGCGCGTGGGCGCAGATACGCAGTATTTT. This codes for CASSLAGARVGADTQYF.

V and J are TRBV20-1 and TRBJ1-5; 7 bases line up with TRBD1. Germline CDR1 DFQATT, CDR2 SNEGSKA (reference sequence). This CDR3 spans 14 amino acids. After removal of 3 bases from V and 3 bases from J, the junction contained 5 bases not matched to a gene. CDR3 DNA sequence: TGCAGTGCTAGTTCTGACAGGGCCAATCAGCCCCAGCATTTT. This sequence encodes CSASSDRANQPQHF.

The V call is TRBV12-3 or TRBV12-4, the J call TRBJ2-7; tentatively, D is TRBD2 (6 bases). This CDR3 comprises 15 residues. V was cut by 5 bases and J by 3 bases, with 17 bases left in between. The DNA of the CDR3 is TGTGCCAGCAGTCCATTCTCCGGGACTCTCTACGAGCAGTACTTC. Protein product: CASSPFSGTLYEQYF.

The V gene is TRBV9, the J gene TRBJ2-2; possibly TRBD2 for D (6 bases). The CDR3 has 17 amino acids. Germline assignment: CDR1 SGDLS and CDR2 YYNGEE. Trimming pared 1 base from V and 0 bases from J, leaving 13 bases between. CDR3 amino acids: CASSVSRAGSNTGELFF. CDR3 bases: TGTGCCAGCAGCGTATCTAGGGCGGGATCGAACACCGGGGAGCTGTTTTTT.

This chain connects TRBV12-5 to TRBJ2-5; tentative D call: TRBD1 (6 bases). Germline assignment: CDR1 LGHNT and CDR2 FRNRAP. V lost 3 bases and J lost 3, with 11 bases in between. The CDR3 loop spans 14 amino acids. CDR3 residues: CASGLTPGEETQYF. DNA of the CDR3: TGTGCTAGTGGTTTAACCCCAGGGGAAGAGACCCAGTACTTC.

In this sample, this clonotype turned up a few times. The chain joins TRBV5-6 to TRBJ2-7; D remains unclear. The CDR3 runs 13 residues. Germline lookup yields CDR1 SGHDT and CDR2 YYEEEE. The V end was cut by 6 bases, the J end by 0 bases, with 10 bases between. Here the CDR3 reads CASMAANSYEQYF. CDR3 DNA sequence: TGTGCCAGCATGGCCGCAAACTCCTACGAGCAGTACTTC. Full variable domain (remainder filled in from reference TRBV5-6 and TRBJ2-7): DAGVTQSPTHLIKTRGQQVTLRCSPKSGHDTVSWYQQALGQGPQFIFQYYEEEERQRGNFPDRFSGHQFPNYSSELNVNALLLGDSALYLCASMAANSYEQYFGPGTRLTVT.